A single T cell receptor beta chain is shown here with its context. Germline V gene lookup returns CDR1 MGHRA and CDR2 YSYEKL. This CDR3 spans 16 amino acids. The junction had 9 bases not matched to a gene; V was cut back by 4 bases and J by 4 bases. In TCRdb, the RACE reads were re-called with MiXCR into one record per CDR3 protein. The table includes 90,000 or so distinct CDR3 sequences, 6.5% to 10% detected once. Time point of the sample: pre-sensitization, week 0. Treatment noted: therapeutic diphenylcyclopropenone sensitization with weekly scalp DPC. This entry comes from a study of human T cells and chemical hapten exposure.

The material was whole blood, obtained in connection with sensitization to the hapten diphenylcyclopropenone (DPC). The clonotype comes from a man aged 40-49 years with alopecia areata. Some clones in this sample may be carry-over from other donors' samples. The chain recombines TRBV4-1 with TRBJ2-2; 7 nucleotides line up with TRBD2. The chain's CDR3 is CASSPRTSTTTGELFF. CDR3 in DNA: TGCGCCAGCAGCCCACGGACTAGTACCACCACCGGGGAGCTGTTTTTT.